This record looks at one TCR beta chain sequence and its context. No antigen is known for it. These data come from a study of PD-L1 blockade in urothelial cancer. Across the study: Earlier, patients had received 0 to 3 chemotherapy regimens. Points from the study as a whole: Pretreatment TCR clonality in blood under the median foretold superior survival. Stronger expansion of tumor-associated clones in blood at 3 weeks distinguished durable-benefit patients.

Synthetically made TCR analog templates were put into each PCR as spikes. Profiled with immunoSEQ multiplex PCR; TCRdb holds only in-frame clones, not every one. The sample includes about 20,000 clones, roughly 88% of them seen just once. Germline V lookup: CDR1 SEHNR, CDR2 FQNEAQ (reference sequence). The V end was cut by 4 bases, the J end by 3 bases, with 14 bases between. The CDR3 runs 15 residues. The V and J genes are TRBV7-9 and TRBJ2-3; TRBD2 is a possible D gene (6 bases). Sequencing used PBMCs, obtained around atezolizumab (anti-PD-L1) treatment. The TCR sequence derives from a man in his forties or fifties with urothelial cancer. CDR3 DNA: TGTGCCAGCAGCTCCGCCGGAGGGTTGACAGATACGCAGTATTTT. Translated: CASSSAGGLTDTQYF.